This T cell receptor (beta chain) was recorded in a study of blood T cell repertoires in COVID-19. Across the study: The study drew acute and convalescent COVID-19 samples from the United States, Italy and Spain. The cDNA or gDNA used as material had been derived from T cells, B-cell-depleted T cells, or PBMCs.

The V and J ends lost 1 base and 4 bases respectively, with 12 bases between them. Germline CDR1 reads SGHRS; CDR2 reads YFSETQ. The CDR3 loop spans 15 amino acids. The method was immunoSEQ multiplex PCR; TCRdb's version includes in-frame clones alone and lacks a portion of them. The data show fewer than 700,000 clones, with approximately 91% seen just once and about 8% held by the top ten. Recruited during active infection, patients (from Seattle) were subsequently followed longitudinally. The sequencing sample was made of peripheral blood. The chain uses TRBV5-1 and TRBJ1-3; no clear D gene. This clonotype was obtained from a woman in her forties or fifties with COVID-19, enrolled during active disease. The CDR3 here is CASSLSLSVGNTIYF. In DNA form, the CDR3 reads TGCGCCAGCAGCTTGTCGTTGTCGGTAGGAAACACCATATATTTT.